This TCR beta chain was captured by sequencing in a study of PD-1 blockade in classical Hodgkin lymphoma. Method: immunoSEQ multiplex PCR; TCRdb's copy keeps in-frame clones and lacks some. The data show 4,300 or so clones, about 80% seen once. The germline gives CDR1 SGDLS, CDR2 YYNGEE. CDR3 length: 15 residues. The V end lost 0 bases, the J end lost 2 bases, and 9 bases lay between the germline ends. Described time point: newly diagnosed, previously untreated cHL patient sample. Magnetic negative selection isolated CD8+ T cells from thawed PBMCs. The rearrangement links TRBV9 to TRBJ1-3, with a weak D call TRBD1 (6 bases). The specimen sequenced was CD8+ T cells from blood. The sequence came from a human donor with classical Hodgkin lymphoma. The DNA for the CDR3 is TGTGCCAGCAGCGTAGAGGGGGTTGCTGGAAACACCATATATTTT. Protein product: CASSVEGVAGNTIYF.